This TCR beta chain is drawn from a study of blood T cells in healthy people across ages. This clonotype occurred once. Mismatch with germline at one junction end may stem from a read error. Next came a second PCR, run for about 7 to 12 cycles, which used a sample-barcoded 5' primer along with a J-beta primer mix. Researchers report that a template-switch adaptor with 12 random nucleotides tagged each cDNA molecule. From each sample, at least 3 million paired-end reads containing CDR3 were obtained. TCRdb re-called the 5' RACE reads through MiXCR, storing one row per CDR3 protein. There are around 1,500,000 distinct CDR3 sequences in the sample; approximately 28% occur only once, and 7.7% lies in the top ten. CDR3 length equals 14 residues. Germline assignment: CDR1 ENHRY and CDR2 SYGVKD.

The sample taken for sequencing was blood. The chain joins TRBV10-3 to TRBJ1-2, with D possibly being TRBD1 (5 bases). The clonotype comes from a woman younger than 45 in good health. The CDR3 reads CAIGTGDTNYVYTF. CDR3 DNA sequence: TGTGCCATCGGTACAGGCGATACTAACTATGTCTACACCTTC.